The clone carrying this T cell receptor (beta chain) came up a few times. This entry is derived from a study of blood T cell repertoires in COVID-19. The wider study: Researchers got acute and convalescent COVID-19 samples from the United States, Italy and Spain. From T cells, B-cell-depleted T cells, or PBMCs came the material, which was cDNA or gDNA.

TCRdb keeps only in-frame clones here, not all; method: immunoSEQ multiplex PCR. In the table there are more than 110,000 clones, roughly three quarters of which are singletons. This TCR was recovered from a woman aged 45-65 years who had recovered from COVID-19. Sample: PBMCs or T cells enriched from blood (not recorded which).

CDR3 sequence reads: CSVELAQVAGANVLTF. CDR3 nucleotide sequence: TGCAGCGTTGAATTGGCCCAAGTGGCTGGGGCCAACGTCCTGACTTTC. V is TRBV29-1 and J is TRBJ2-6, with D hard to call. Per germline, CDR1 SQVTM and CDR2 ANQGSEA. The CDR3 is 16 residues long. With 2 bases removed from V and 2 bases from J, the gap between germline ends came to 13 bases.